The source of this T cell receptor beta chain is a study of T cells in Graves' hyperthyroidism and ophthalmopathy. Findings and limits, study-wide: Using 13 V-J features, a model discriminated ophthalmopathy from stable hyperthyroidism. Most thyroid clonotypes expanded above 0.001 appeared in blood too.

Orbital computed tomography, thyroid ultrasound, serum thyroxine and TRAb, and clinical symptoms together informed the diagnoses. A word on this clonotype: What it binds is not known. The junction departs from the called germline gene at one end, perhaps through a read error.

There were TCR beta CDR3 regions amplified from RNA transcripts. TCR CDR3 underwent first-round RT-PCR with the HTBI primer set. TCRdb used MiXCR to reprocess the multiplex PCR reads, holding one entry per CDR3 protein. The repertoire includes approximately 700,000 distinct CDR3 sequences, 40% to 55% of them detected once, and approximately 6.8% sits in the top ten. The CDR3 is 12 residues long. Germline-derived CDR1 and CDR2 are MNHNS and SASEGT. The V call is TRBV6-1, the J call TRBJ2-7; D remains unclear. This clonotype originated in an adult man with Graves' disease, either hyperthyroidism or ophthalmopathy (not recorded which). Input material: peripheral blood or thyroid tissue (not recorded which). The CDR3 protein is CAISERPTDQYF. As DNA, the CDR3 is TGTGCCATCAGTGAGCGTCCGACCGATCAGTACTTC.